A single sample gave rise to the 14 T cell receptor beta chains below, sequenced in a study of cytomegalovirus exposure and HLA in healthy donors (dated by TCRdb to the late 2010s). Libraries came from the immunoSEQ multiplex PCR assay. A mixture of 60 forward primers for TCR Vbeta segments and 13 reverse primers for TCR Jbeta segments was used in the multiplex PCR. TCRdb took over this immuneACCESS table, retaining in-frame rearrangements with V and J assigned. Such tables are incomplete; in checked studies, under half of the missing clones stem from an unresolved V gene, and the remainder is unexplained. The sample data list over 150,000 clones, and around 77% of these were observed just once. The biggest ten clones account for roughly 3% of the sample. Sequencing used PBMCs. Source of these receptors: a woman younger than 45 in good health and CMV-seronegative.

The chain is built from TRBV5-1 and TRBJ2-7; tentatively, D is TRBD2 (5 bases). V shed 0 bases and J shed 7 bases, with 17 bases lying between them. Per germline, CDR1 SGHRS and CDR2 YFSETQ. The CDR3 sequence is 15 residues long. This CDR3 is CASSLATDPSGEQYF. The CDR3 DNA follows: TGCGCCAGCAGCTTGGCCACCGACCCCTCGGGAGAGCAGTACTTC. Variable domain in full (rest from reference TRBV5-1 and TRBJ2-7): KAGVTQTPRYLIKTRGQQVTLSCSPISGHRSVSWYQQTPGQGLQFLFEYFSETQRNKGNFPGRFSGRQFSNSRSEMNVSTLELGDSALYLCASSLATDPSGEQYFGPGTRLTVT.

This chain joins TRBV6-5 and TRBJ1-1; the match to TRBD1 covers 9 bases. CDR1 is MNHEY, CDR2 SVGAGI, per germline. This CDR3 comprises 15 residues. V shed 2 bases and J 4 bases; nucleotides not matched to a gene: 5. CDR3 coding DNA: TGTGCCAGCAGTTACACGGGACAGGGTGGCACTGAAGCTTTCTTT. Its translation is CASSYTGQGGTEAFF.

Only a few counts were recorded for this clone. The CDR3 sequence: CASSEGETGELFF. The CDR3, as DNA: TGTGCCAGCAGTGAAGGGGAGACCGGGGAGCTGTTTTTT. V gene TRBV6-1 combines with J gene TRBJ2-2; D perhaps matches TRBD2 (5 bases). Germline CDR1 and CDR2: MNHNS and SASEGT. Trimming shortened V by 1 base and J by 5 bases, and 5 bases separated the two germline ends. CDR3 size: 13 residues.

This clone occurred a few times. The chain is built from TRBV5-1 and TRBJ2-5; no reliable D call. This CDR3 has 13 residues. Trimming cost V 2 bases and J 1 base, with 6 bases left between them. CDR1 is SGHRS, CDR2 YFSETQ, per germline. CDR3 nucleotide sequence: TGCGCCAGCAGCTTAGCCCTCCAAGAGACCCAGTACTTC. As protein: CASSLALQETQYF.

The chain uses TRBV11-2 and TRBJ2-7; no reliable D call. The germline V gene has CDR1 SGHAT and CDR2 FQNNGV. The length of the CDR3 is 14 residues. V lost 5 bases to trimming and J lost 2 bases, with 13 bases between them. This chain's CDR3 is CASSLGGSPYEQYF. CDR3 DNA: TGTGCCAGCAGCCTAGGCGGCAGTCCCTACGAGCAGTACTTC.

The chain uses TRBV4-2 and TRBJ2-2, with 10 bases that match TRBD2. The trim removed 3 bases at V and 7 bases at J, leaving 8 bases unmatched. Germline values: CDR1 LGHNA, CDR2 YNFKEQ. The CDR3 loop spans 16 amino acids. In nucleotides, the CDR3 is TGTGCCAGCAGCCAGTCCGTAGCGGGAGGAATCGGGGAGCTGTTTTTT. This gives the protein CASSQSVAGGIGELFF.

The V gene is TRBV7-8, the J gene TRBJ2-5, with D perhaps TRBD2 (7 bases). The CDR3 has 15 residues. Trimming left V 5 bases short and J 2 bases short, with 15 bases between. Germline V lookup: CDR1 SGHVS, CDR2 FQNEAQ. CDR3 in amino acids: CASSPGGRAQETQYF. In nucleotides, the CDR3 is TGTGCCAGCAGCCCGGGGGGCAGGGCGCAAGAGACCCAGTACTTC.

The V call is TRBV5-1, the J call TRBJ2-3; TRBD2 matches 13 bases. CDR3 length: 17 residues. Per germline, CDR1 SGHRS and CDR2 YFSETQ. The V and J ends lost 0 bases and 6 bases, in that order; junction bases with no gene match: 7. CDR3 loop: CASSLVTSGGAMDTQYF. The CDR3 coding sequence is TGCGCCAGCAGCTTGGTTACTAGCGGGGGGGCTATGGATACGCAGTATTTT. Supplemented by reference TRBV5-1 and TRBJ2-3, the full variable domain reads KAGVTQTPRYLIKTRGQQVTLSCSPISGHRSVSWYQQTPGQGLQFLFEYFSETQRNKGNFPGRFSGRQFSNSRSEMNVSTLELGDSALYLCASSLVTSGGAMDTQYFGPGTRLTVL.

CDR3 in amino acids: CASSRGTGELFF. The CDR3 DNA follows: TGTGCCAGTAGCAGAGGGACCGGGGAGCTGTTTTTT. The chain has TRBV19 and TRBJ2-2; D may be TRBD2 (5 bases). Germline CDR1 and CDR2: LNHDA and SQIVND (reference sequence). Trimming left V 6 bases short and J 5 bases short, with 7 bases between. This CDR3 is built from 12 residues.

The chain uses TRBV5-1 and TRBJ1-5; TRBD1 might be the D (6 bases). V was shortened by 2 bases and J by 5 bases, with 11 bases between the two germline ends. The CDR3 length is 14 residues. Germline assignment: CDR1 SGHRS and CDR2 YFSETQ. CDR3 in DNA: TGCGCCAGCAGCTTCAGGGGTGGCGATCAGCCCCAGCATTTT. Amino acids: CASSFRGGDQPQHF.

This clone came up a few times. The V call is TRBV2, the J call TRBJ1-2; D is ambiguous. The germline V gene has CDR1 SNHLY and CDR2 FYNNEI. The CDR3 runs to 12 residues. V lost 6 bases and J 3 bases, leaving 8 bases between the germline ends. The chain's CDR3 is CASRGVDYGYTF. The CDR3 coding sequence is TGTGCCAGCAGGGGCGTAGACTATGGCTACACCTTC.

The V and J genes are TRBV5-3 and TRBJ2-7, with 7 bases that match TRBD2. TRBV5-3 is labeled an ORF, and its function is uncertain. The CDR3 runs to 15 residues. V shed 3 bases, J shed 2 bases, and the junction held 8 bases outside the gene matches. In nucleotides, the CDR3 is TGTGCCAGAAGCTGGCGGGGGTTTGGTACCTACGAGCAGTACTTC. This translates into CARSWRGFGTYEQYF.

The chain links TRBV6-1 to TRBJ2-2; tentative D call: TRBD2 (5 bases). V was cut by 2 bases and J by 5 bases, with 12 bases left in between. This CDR3 is 15 amino acids long. The germline CDR1 and CDR2 sequences are MNHNS and SASEGT. The CDR3 region is CASSEPGEGTGELFF. The DNA for the CDR3 is TGTGCCAGCAGTGAACCCGGGGAAGGGACCGGGGAGCTGTTTTTT.

This clone came up once. The genes are TRBV4-1 and TRBJ2-3; D might be TRBD1 (5 bases). This CDR3 is built from 14 residues. The germline V gene encodes CDR1 MGHRA and CDR2 YSYEKL. V was pared by 5 bases and J by 2 bases, with 11 bases between. CDR3 sequence: CASSLRQPTDTQYF. Written as DNA, the CDR3 is TGCGCCAGCAGCTTAAGACAGCCCACAGATACGCAGTATTTT.